Listed below are T cell receptor beta chains from one sample, sequenced in a study of OX40 agonist ivuxolimab in advanced cancers. Assay used: immunoSEQ multiplex PCR; TCRdb lists only in-frame clones, some missing. The sample has more than 80,000 clones; approximately 93% are singletons. This sample comprised CD4+ or CD8+ T cells sorted from blood, obtained in a trial of the OX40 agonist ivuxolimab. The receptors stem from an adult with an advanced solid tumor such as melanoma, head and neck, liver or kidney cancer. Both conserved end residues are part of each CDR3. Each record gives: CDR3 protein, CDR3 DNA, V gene, J gene, clone size, D gene. D genes are given only for firm matches. Clone size appears in some rows only: once, few, many, or a class for an expanded clone.

CDR3: CAWSVLGNQPQHF
DNA: TGTGCCTGGAGTGTACTGGGTAATCAGCCCCAGCATTTT
V: TRBV30
J: TRBJ1-5
size: -
D: -

CDR3: CASSQGAPGTGELFF
DNA: TGTGCCAGCAGCCAAGGCGCTCCAGGCACCGGGGAGCTGTTTTTT
V: TRBV14
J: TRBJ2-2
size: -
D: -

CDR3: CASSEAMNTEAFF
DNA: TGTGCCAGCAGTGAAGCAATGAACACTGAAGCTTTCTTT
V: TRBV6-5
J: TRBJ1-1
size: once
D: -

CDR3: CATSRDQGPYNEQFF
DNA: TGTGCCACCAGCAGAGATCAGGGACCCTACAATGAGCAGTTCTTC
V: TRBV15
J: TRBJ2-1
size: -
D: -

CDR3: CAWSALTANYGYTF
DNA: TGTGCCTGGAGTGCTCTGACGGCAAACTATGGCTACACCTTC
V: TRBV30
J: TRBJ1-2
size: -
D: -

CDR3: CASSADSHNEQFF
DNA: TGCGCCAGCAGTGCCGACAGCCACAATGAGCAGTTCTTC
V: TRBV10-2
J: TRBJ2-1
size: -
D: -

CDR3: CASSPRSNQPQHF
DNA: TGTGCCAGCAGCCCCCGATCCAATCAGCCCCAGCATTTT
V: TRBV6-5
J: TRBJ1-5
size: -
D: -

CDR3: CASSERRATNEKLFF
DNA: TGTGCCAGCAGTGAGAGAAGGGCAACTAATGAAAAACTGTTTTTT
V: TRBV6-1
J: TRBJ1-4
size: -
D: -

CDR3: CASRYNGQGVNSPLHF
DNA: TGTGCCAGTAGATACAACGGACAGGGGGTTAATTCACCCCTCCACTTT
V: TRBV19
J: TRBJ1-6
size: -
D: TRBD1

CDR3: CASSLGSGEETQYF
DNA: TGCGCCAGCAGCTTGGGTTCTGGTGAAGAGACCCAGTACTTC
V: TRBV5-1
J: TRBJ2-5
size: -
D: -

CDR3: CATSIRTGLAEAFF
DNA: TGTGCCACCAGCATCCGGACAGGGCTGGCTGAAGCTTTCTTT
V: TRBV15
J: TRBJ1-1
size: -
D: TRBD1

CDR3: CASRRSGQGYGYTF
DNA: TGTGCCAGCCGAAGGTCGGGACAGGGTTATGGCTACACCTTC
V: TRBV27
J: TRBJ1-2
size: -
D: TRBD1

CDR3: CASSSYGTSGRNEQFF
DNA: TGTGCCAGTAGTTCATACGGGACTAGCGGGAGGAATGAGCAGTTCTTC
V: TRBV19
J: TRBJ2-1
size: -
D: TRBD2

CDR3: CASRPLGLAGESTDTQYF
DNA: TGTGCCAGCAGACCACTAGGACTAGCGGGAGAAAGCACAGATACGCAGTATTTT
V: TRBV2
J: TRBJ2-3
size: -
D: TRBD2